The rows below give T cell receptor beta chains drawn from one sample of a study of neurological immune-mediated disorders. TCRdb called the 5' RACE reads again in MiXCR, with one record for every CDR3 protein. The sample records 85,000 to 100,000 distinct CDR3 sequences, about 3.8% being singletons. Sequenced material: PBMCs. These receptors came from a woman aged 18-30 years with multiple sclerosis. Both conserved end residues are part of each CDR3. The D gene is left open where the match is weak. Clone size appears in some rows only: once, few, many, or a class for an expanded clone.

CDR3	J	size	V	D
CASSTSGGPYEQYF	TRBJ2-7	many	TRBV7-2	TRBD2
CASSFLAGATEAFF	TRBJ1-1	many	TRBV5-1	-
CSAHSGGYQETQYF	TRBJ2-5	many	TRBV20-1	TRBD2
CASSVGGNSPLHF	TRBJ1-6	many	TRBV9	-
CASSLPLAKNIQYF	TRBJ2-4	many	TRBV5-5	-
CASRGTSVQETQYF	TRBJ2-5	many	TRBV7-2	TRBD2
CSASLGGVSEETQYF	TRBJ2-5	many	TRBV20-1	-
CASSSGEQFF	TRBJ2-1	few	TRBV12-3/TRBV12-4	-
CSAYQGGTLEQYF	TRBJ2-7	many	TRBV20-1	-
CASSLIGRSTDTQYF	TRBJ2-3	many	TRBV5-1	-
CAISGQATYEQYF	TRBJ2-7	-	TRBV10-3	TRBD1
CASSSRDRRRTDTQYF	TRBJ2-3	many	TRBV7-8	-
CASSPRKTGMNTEAFF	TRBJ1-1	many	TRBV3-1	-
CASSLSTGTYEQYF	TRBJ2-7	many	TRBV27	-
CSARQGAATEAFF	TRBJ1-1	few	TRBV20-1	TRBD1
CASSQDWGPGYGYTF	TRBJ1-2	many	TRBV3-1	-
CASSGQYEQYF	TRBJ2-7	many	TRBV5-1	-
CASSPRSGQGADQPQHF	TRBJ1-5	many	TRBV18	TRBD1
CASSNLAGGYNEQFF	TRBJ2-1	many	TRBV4-1	TRBD2
CASSGTRGGETQYF	TRBJ2-5	many	TRBV7-2	-
CASSRGPGVPRYEQYF	TRBJ2-7	many	TRBV5-6	-
CSAGGTGLNSGANVLTF	TRBJ2-6	many	TRBV20-1	TRBD1
CASGLVPIERGGRANEQFF	TRBJ2-1	many	TRBV12-5	TRBD2
CASNTGGFYNEQFF	TRBJ2-1	many	TRBV6-6	TRBD1
CASSLEAGTPYEQYF	TRBJ2-7	many	TRBV7-6	TRBD2